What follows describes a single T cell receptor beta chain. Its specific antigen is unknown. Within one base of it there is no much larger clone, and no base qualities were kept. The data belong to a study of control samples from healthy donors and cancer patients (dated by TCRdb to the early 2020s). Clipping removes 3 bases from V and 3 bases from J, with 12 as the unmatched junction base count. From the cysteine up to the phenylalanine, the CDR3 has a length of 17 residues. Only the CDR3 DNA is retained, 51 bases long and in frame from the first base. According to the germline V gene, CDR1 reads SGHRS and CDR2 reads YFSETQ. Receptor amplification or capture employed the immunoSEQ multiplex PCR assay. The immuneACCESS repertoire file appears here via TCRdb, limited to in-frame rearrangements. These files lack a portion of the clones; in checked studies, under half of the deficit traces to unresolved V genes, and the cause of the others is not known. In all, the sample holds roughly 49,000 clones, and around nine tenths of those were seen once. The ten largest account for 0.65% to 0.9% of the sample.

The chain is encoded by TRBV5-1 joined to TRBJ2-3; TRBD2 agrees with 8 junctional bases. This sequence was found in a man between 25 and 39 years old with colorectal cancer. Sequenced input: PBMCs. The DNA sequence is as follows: TGCGCCAGCAGCTCTGACCAACCGCGCGGGGGGACAGATACGCAGTATTTT. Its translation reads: CASSSDQPRGGTDTQYF. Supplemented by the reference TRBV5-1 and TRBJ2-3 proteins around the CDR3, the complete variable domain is KAGVTQTPRYLIKTRGQQVTLSCSPISGHRSVSWYQQTPGQGLQFLFEYFSETQRNKGNFPGRFSGRQFSNSRSEMNVSTLELGDSALYLCASSSDQPRGGTDTQYFGPGTRLTVL.